This TCR beta chain was captured in a study of identical twins (dated by TCRdb to about 2016). With respect to the entire study: TCR alpha and beta repertoires from monozygotic twins, unrelated adults of various ages and cord blood were deep-sequenced to test whether fetal clonotypes persist. To rule out contamination, the twin experiments were replicated at different times with different library preparation protocols. Summary of the overall study and its limitations: The excess sharing between twins in beta out-of-frame sequences was weaker because fewer shared sequences reduced the signal-to-noise ratio. Conclusions relied on cross-sectional statistical analysis, since the same donors could not be followed over many years. Recombination models systematically underestimated out-of-frame TCR alpha sharing in monozygotic twins but agreed with sharing between unrelated individuals. Abundant cord blood beta clonotypes had fewer insertions, young adult naive repertoires showed a similar but weaker trend, and memory repertoires showed no such trend. Compared with coincidental sharing between unrelated individuals, out-of-frame TCR alpha sequences shared between twins showed an excess of sequences with low generation probability. Zero-insertion analyses could be partly confounded by invariant T cells such as MAIT and iNKT, although diverse VJ usage argued against such confounding for most clonotypes.

All donors were healthy Caucasians. The twin cohort consisted of three pairs of female monozygotic twins, all aged roughly 18 to 30 years. Peripheral blood mononuclear cells were the source from which RNA for the TCR libraries was isolated. V lost 1 base and J lost 2 bases; the stretch between them is 9 bases long. CDR1 and CDR2 are drawn from the germline V gene (reference sequence): DFQATT, SNEGSKA. From cysteine to phenylalanine, the CDR3 is 13 amino acids long. Only the CDR3 DNA stays, 39 bases, in frame from base 1. This clonotype occurred a few times. Its recognized antigen is unknown. No much larger clonotype is one base removed from it; base qualities were not supplied. The library was made by 5' RACE. Sequenced using an Illumina HiSeq 2000. Template switching added a universal primer binding site, and the final cDNA carried a unique molecular identifier that allowed TCR cDNA molecules to be counted accurately. Specific primers in the conserved constant-segment region were used to synthesize first-strand cDNA for the TCR alpha and beta chains. To control for contamination, each cDNA library was double barcoded with a SMART-Mk sample barcode plus Illumina barcodes. TruSeq adapter sequences, together with Illumina sample barcodes, were added in two successive PCR steps. TCR alpha and beta cDNA libraries were sequenced on the Illumina HiSeq platform with custom primers. Under the source paper's analysis protocol: MiGEC processed the raw reads to extract unique molecular identifiers, while MiXCR was used to determine the CDR3 positions. For each individual, recombination models were inferred using an EM algorithm with the repgenHMM and IGoR tools. Shared clonotypes were analyzed with the tcR package in R, and sharing was normalized by the product of cloneset sizes. To study raw recombination free of thymic and clonal selection effects, out-of-frame nonproductive sequences were analyzed. The public reads were quality trimmed at Q25 with fastp and then assembled into clones with MiXCR by TCRdb, keeping productive beta chains. A single entry per CDR3 protein holds the most common genes and DNA from its merged rows. Here the V and J calls rest on TCRdb's processing, not on the authors' analysis. Counted in this sample were about 570,000 distinct CDR3 sequences; more than 9% of them appeared once. The top ten clones comprise 2.5% to 3.5% of the sample.

These data also featured in a second study, about yellow fever vaccine responses in identical twins. Drawing on the second study: The authors reported that the T cell response to vaccination in identical twins appeared partly convergent and partly personalized. In identical twins, the study followed T cell clones that responded to the vaccine with precision.

This sequence was found in a woman aged 18-30 years in good health. The sample was PBMCs. Recombination joined TRBV20-1 with TRBJ2-7; the D segment could be TRBD2, given 6 matching bases. DNA sequence: TGCAGTGCTAGAGGGGAGGTTCCCTACGAGCAGTACTTC. It encodes CSARGEVPYEQYF.